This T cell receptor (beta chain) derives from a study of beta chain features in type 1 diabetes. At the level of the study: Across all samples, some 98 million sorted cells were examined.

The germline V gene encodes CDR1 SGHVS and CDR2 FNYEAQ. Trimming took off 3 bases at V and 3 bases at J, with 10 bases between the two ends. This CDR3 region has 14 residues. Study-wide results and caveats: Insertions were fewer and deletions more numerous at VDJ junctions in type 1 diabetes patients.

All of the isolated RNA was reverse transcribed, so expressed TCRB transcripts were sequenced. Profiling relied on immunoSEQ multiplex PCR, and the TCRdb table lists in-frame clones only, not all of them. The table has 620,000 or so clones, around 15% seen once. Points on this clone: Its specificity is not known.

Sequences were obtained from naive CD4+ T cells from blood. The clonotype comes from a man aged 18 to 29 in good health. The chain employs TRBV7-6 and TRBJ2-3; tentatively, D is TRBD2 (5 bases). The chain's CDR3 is CASSFRGGTDTQYF. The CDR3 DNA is TGTGCCAGCAGCTTCCGAGGCGGGACAGATACGCAGTATTTT.